This T cell receptor beta chain was found in a study of blood T cells in healthy people across ages. A second PCR of about 6 to 11 cycles used a sample-barcoded 5' primer and a J-beta primer mix. TCRdb reprocessed the 5' RACE reads with MiXCR, giving one entry per CDR3 protein. The table includes 650,000 to 700,000 distinct CDR3 sequences, roughly 32% detected once. Trimming took 4 bases from V and 6 from J, leaving 13 bases between them. This CDR3 has 13 amino acids. In germline, CDR1 is SGHRS, CDR2 YFSETQ. The study, taken as a whole, reports: Conclusively comparing naive with antigen-experienced cells was impossible with unsorted PBMCs.

The study drew donors from healthy Caucasian individuals in Russia aged 6 to 90. Peripheral blood samples of around 9.5 milliliters were drawn from each donor. Isolation recovered at least 7 million PBMCs from every sample. In the case of this clonotype: No antigen is known for it.

This chain links TRBV5-1 with TRBJ2-5; D is perhaps TRBD1 (6 bases). Source material: blood. The origin of this receptor is a woman over 75 in good health. CDR3 sequence (DNA): TGCGCCAGCAGCGAGACAGGTCCAAAGACCCAGTACTTC. Protein: CASSETGPKTQYF.